The present TCR beta chain was sequenced within a study of T cells in Graves' hyperthyroidism and ophthalmopathy (dated by TCRdb to between 2018 and 2021). Looking at the study overall: To identify TCR V-J signatures that set the groups apart, the researchers used a discovery cohort of about a hundred patients, made up of roughly 40 with Graves' ophthalmopathy and approximately 57 with stable Graves' hyperthyroidism. An independent validation cohort of fewer than 20 hyperthyroidism patients and 15 or so patients who later progressed to ophthalmopathy tested prospective prediction of ophthalmopathy. The approximately 100 discovery patients were divided at random into training and test sets in a 7:3 ratio. The study also compared thyroid tissue and blood T-cell repertoires from five or six Graves' hyperthyroidism patients. Following sampling, methimazole starting at 30 mg daily was given to hyperthyroidism patients, and high-dose intravenous methylprednisolone was given to ophthalmopathy patients. The paper reports TCR Vbeta CDR3 sequencing of about 140 peripheral blood samples: 40 to 45 ophthalmopathy, around 80 hyperthyroidism and around 17 progressor patients. What the work shows at the level of the full study, not this receptor alone: Most expanded thyroid clonotypes (frequency above 0.001) were also found in blood, which suggests that blood repertoires may mirror thyroid immune responses. During validation, the model predicted progression to ophthalmopathy a median of approximately 6.5 months ahead of onset, with almost 71% sensitivity and about 75% specificity. In cross-validation, a model built on a 13 V-J signature told ophthalmopathy apart from stable hyperthyroidism with 85% to 90% sensitivity and about 81% specificity, and in testing the same model reached 80%/75%. Sample size was not statistically predetermined, and blinding of investigators to group allocation was not performed.

Amplification of TCR beta CDR3 regions was carried out from RNA transcripts. For the first round of RT-PCR on the TCR CDR3, the HTBI primer set was used together with the Qiagen OneStep RT-PCR kit. Libraries were constructed in a second round of multiplex PCR, after which size selection and purification were carried out. Libraries were sequenced paired-end with 100 bp reads on an Illumina HiSeq2000. In the paper's pipeline: Raw data were processed with SOAPnuke, discarding reads with adapters, uncalled bases, mean Phred below 15, or no exact constant-primer or identifier match. High-quality paired reads were merged with COPE v1.2.5, and unique nucleotide sequences were defined as clonotypes. MiTCR v1.1 was used to align the clonotypes against IMGT TRBV, TRBD and TRBJ reference segments. Analysis was restricted to V-J combinations with a frequency above 0.0001, which covered 98% to 99.2% of repertoires. A TCS score was defined as the ratio of F50 (clonal expansion) to E x V (chaos), with BLOSUM62-based TCRdist applied between CDR3 peptides within each V-J. Welch's t-statistics and random forest reduced 500 to 550 V-J features to about 12, which were used in a naive Bayes classifier (R e1071). The Morisita-Horn index was used to measure how similar the thyroid and blood repertoires were. TCRdb trimmed the raw reads at Q25, called clones with MiXCR and kept productive beta chains. Here each entry gathers all rows of one CDR3 protein and keeps the most common genes and DNA. TCRdb's processing, not the authors' own work, is the source of the V and J calls. Within this sample are about 580,000 distinct CDR3 sequences, with just over 45% of them counted one time only. More than 7% of the sample goes to the ten largest clones.

This clonotype came up many times. Its specific antigen is unknown. No much larger clonotype is one base removed from it; base qualities were not supplied. Stable Graves' hyperthyroidism was defined as the absence of progression to ophthalmopathy over 18 months of follow-up. Hyperthyroidism patients were newly diagnosed, had a disease duration of under 2 months, and were aged 18 to 65 years. Any patient with an uncontrolled infection, another autoimmune disease, pregnancy or lactation was excluded. Diagnoses relied on clinical symptoms, serum thyroxine and TRAb, thyroid ultrasound and orbital computed tomography. Trizol reagent was used to extract total RNA, and RNA quality was then checked on an Agilent 2100 Bioanalyzer. Trimming costs V 4 bases and J 6 bases, and their ends lie 16 bases apart. CDR1 MNHEY and CDR2 SVGAGI are derived from the germline V gene. From the cysteine through the phenylalanine, the CDR3 covers 14 amino acids. CDR3 DNA only is kept here, 42 bases in frame from base 1.

What was sequenced was peripheral blood or thyroid tissue (not recorded which). Here the chain combines TRBV6-5 and TRBJ2-7; the D gene lacks a confident call. This clonotype originated in a woman under 30 with Graves' hyperthyroidism. Read as DNA, the sequence is TGTGCCAGCAGTTTCAACCGGGCCACCGGCGAGCAGTACTTC. Its coded protein is CASSFNRATGEQYF.